This T cell receptor beta chain originates from a study of technical replicates of blood from a few donors. Assay used: immunoSEQ multiplex PCR; TCRdb lists only in-frame clones, some missing. The table lists some 100,000 clones, nearly 96% of them singletons. The CDR3 length is 14 residues. The V segment lost 6 bases and the J segment 2 bases; nucleotides outside the gene matches: 7. Germline CDR1 reads LNHDA; CDR2 reads SQIVND (reference sequence). The sequencing input was T cells isolated from PBMCs. This rearrangement joins TRBV19 to TRBJ2-7, with 7 bases matching TRBD2. This clonotype originated in a human donor in good health. The CDR3 region has the DNA TGTGCCAGTAGACCAGCGGGACCCCCCTACGAGCAGTACTTC. Translation: CASRPAGPPYEQYF.